The 5 T cell receptor beta chains listed next were all sequenced from one sample in a study of blood T cell repertoires in COVID-19. Profiling relied on immunoSEQ multiplex PCR, and the TCRdb table lists in-frame clones only, not all of them. The table shows under 200,000 clones, with 85% occurring only once. Source material: peripheral blood. The receptors originated from a man aged 55 to 70 with COVID-19, enrolled during active disease.

The chain recombines TRBV9 with TRBJ2-5; TRBD2 agrees at 8 bases. Germline V gives CDR1 SGDLS, CDR2 YYNGEE. CDR3 length: 17 residues. The V and J ends lost 3 bases and 5 bases, in that order; junction bases with no gene match: 15. CDR3 sequence reads: CASSATSGRAVVETQYF. As DNA, the CDR3 is TGTGCCAGCAGCGCCACAAGCGGGAGAGCTGTGGTGGAGACCCAGTACTTC.

The chain has TRBV10-1 and TRBJ1-6; TRBD1 might be the D (6 bases). V shed 10 bases and J shed 6 bases, with 13 bases lying between them. The length of the CDR3 is 13 residues. The V gene's germline CDR1 is WNHNN and CDR2 SYGVQD (reference sequence). The DNA of the CDR3 is TGCGCCACCAAACAGGGTCCTAATTCACCCCTCCACTTT. It yields the protein CATKQGPNSPLHF.

The chain links TRBV10-3 to TRBJ1-1; D gene uncertain. V lost 6 bases and J lost 6, with 14 bases in between. Germline V gene sequence: CDR1 ENHRY, CDR2 SYGVKD. The CDR3 covers 13 residues. For the CDR3, the DNA is TGTGCCATCAGATTATTATGGGGAGCTGAAGCTTTCTTT. This translates into CAIRLLWGAEAFF.

The chain links TRBV4-1 to TRBJ1-2; D is undetermined. The germline V gene has CDR1 MGHRA and CDR2 YSYEKL. The CDR3 extends over 12 amino acids. V was pared by 3 bases and J by 3 bases, with 5 bases between. The CDR3 protein is CASSHRDYGYTF. DNA of the CDR3: TGCGCCAGCAGCCACCGTGACTATGGCTACACCTTC.

This clone was counted a single time. J is TRBJ2-1 and V is TRBV10-3, with 7 bases that match TRBD2. CDR1 ENHRY and CDR2 SYGVKD come from the germline V gene. The CDR3 totals 12 residues. The trim removed 10 bases at V and 10 bases at J, leaving 10 bases unmatched. The CDR3 here is CATRGAGEEQFF. DNA of the CDR3: TGTGCCACCAGAGGCGCGGGAGAGGAGCAGTTCTTC.